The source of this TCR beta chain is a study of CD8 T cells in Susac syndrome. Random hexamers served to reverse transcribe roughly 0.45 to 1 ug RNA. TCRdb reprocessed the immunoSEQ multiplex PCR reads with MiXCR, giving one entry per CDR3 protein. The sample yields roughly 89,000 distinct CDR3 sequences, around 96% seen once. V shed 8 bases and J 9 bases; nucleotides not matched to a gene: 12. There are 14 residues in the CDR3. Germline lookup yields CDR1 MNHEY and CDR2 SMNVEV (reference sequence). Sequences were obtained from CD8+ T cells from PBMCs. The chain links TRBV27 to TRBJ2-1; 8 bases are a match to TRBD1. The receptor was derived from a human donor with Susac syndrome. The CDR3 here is CASSSGDRMREQFF. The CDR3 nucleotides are TGTGCCAGCTCGTCCGGGGACAGGATGCGTGAGCAGTTCTTC.